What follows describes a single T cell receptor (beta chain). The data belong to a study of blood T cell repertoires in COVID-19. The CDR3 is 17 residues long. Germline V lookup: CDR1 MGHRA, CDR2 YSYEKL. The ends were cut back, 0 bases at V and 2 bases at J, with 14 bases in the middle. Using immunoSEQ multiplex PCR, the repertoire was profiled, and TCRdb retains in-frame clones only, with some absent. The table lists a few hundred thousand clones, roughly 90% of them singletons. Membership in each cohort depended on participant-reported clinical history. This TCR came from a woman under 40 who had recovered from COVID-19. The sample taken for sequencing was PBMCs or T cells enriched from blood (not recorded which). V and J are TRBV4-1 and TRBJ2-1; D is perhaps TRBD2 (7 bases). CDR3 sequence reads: CASSQDLRGAPYNEQFF. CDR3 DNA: TGCGCCAGCAGCCAAGATCTACGGGGGGCCCCCTACAATGAGCAGTTCTTC.